This TCR beta chain stems from a study of OX40 agonist ivuxolimab in advanced cancers. Study overall: Patients received ivuxolimab, an intravenous treatment, every 2 weeks at 0.01 to 10 mg/kg.

Clones were read by immunoSEQ multiplex PCR, and TCRdb kept only the in-frame ones, dropping some. The table lists around 110,000 clones, 85% to 95% of them singletons. CDR3 length: 18 residues. From germline, CDR1 is MNHEY and CDR2 SMNVEV (reference sequence). Trimming stripped 2 bases from V and 0 bases from J, with 17 bases between. The sequence was collected from an adult with an advanced solid tumor such as melanoma, head and neck, liver or kidney cancer. The V and J genes are TRBV27 and TRBJ1-5; D is perhaps TRBD1 (5 bases). The material sequenced was CD4+ or CD8+ T cells sorted from blood, taken in a trial of the OX40 agonist ivuxolimab. The CDR3 bases are TGTGCCAGCAGTTTAAGGGGCACCTCGGCATATAGCAATCAGCCCCAGCATTTT. Its protein product is CASSLRGTSAYSNQPQHF.